This T cell receptor beta chain came from a study of T cell changes during pregnancy in multiple sclerosis. Germline V gives CDR1 SGDLS, CDR2 YYNGEE. This CDR3 is built from 16 residues. V gave up 3 bases and J gave up 7 bases; unmatched junction bases: 7. Method: immunoSEQ multiplex PCR; TCRdb's copy keeps in-frame clones and lacks some. The table includes 70,000 to 95,000 clones, over 85% detected once. This clone was counted a single time. This chain uses TRBV9 with TRBJ2-1; TRBD2 agrees at 13 bases. This sample comprised peripheral blood, obtained after pregnancy. The origin of this receptor is a female donor in good health, enrolled as a control in a pregnancy study. This CDR3 reads CASSGGGTSGTNEQFF. DNA of the CDR3: TGTGCCAGCAGCGGGGGGGGGACTAGCGGGACTAATGAGCAGTTCTTC.